Below are 12 T cell receptor beta chains sequenced from a single sample in a study of cytomegalovirus exposure and HLA in healthy donors. Generated by immunoSEQ multiplex PCR, the TCRdb table keeps only in-frame clones and is missing some. The sample has 150,000 to 250,000 clones; roughly 88% are singletons. The sample taken for sequencing was PBMCs. These TCRs come from a woman aged 25 to 39 in good health and CMV-seropositive.

V gene TRBV14 combines with J gene TRBJ1-1; D is perhaps TRBD1 (6 bases). V shed 2 bases and J shed 2 bases, with 18 bases lying between them. This CDR3 has 17 amino acids. CDR1 is SGHDN, CDR2 FVKESK, per germline. This CDR3 reads CASSQRGPAGANTEAFF. DNA for the CDR3: TGTGCCAGCAGCCAACGGGGCCCGGCAGGGGCTAACACTGAAGCTTTCTTT.

J is TRBJ2-7 and V is TRBV30; 8 bases match TRBD2. The CDR3 extends over 13 amino acids. The V gene end was trimmed by 0 bases and the J gene end by 6 bases; junction bases not matched to a gene: 4. Germline values: CDR1 GTSNPN, CDR2 SVGIG (reference sequence). CDR3 DNA sequence: TGTGCCTGGAGTGTATCTCGGGGGGGCGAGCAGTACTTC. Encoded protein: CAWSVSRGGEQYF.

The chain is built from TRBV7-2 and TRBJ2-1; 11 bases map to TRBD2. CDR1 is SGHTA, CDR2 FQGNSA, per germline. The CDR3 has 15 residues. V lost 5 bases and J lost 4; bases outside the gene matches: 4. CDR3: CASSSGTSGYNEQFF. DNA of the CDR3: TGTGCCAGCAGCAGCGGGACTAGCGGTTACAATGAGCAGTTCTTC.

CDR3 amino acids: CAIGTGDRWGSNQPQHF. The CDR3 DNA is TGTGCCATCGGGACAGGGGATAGGTGGGGGAGCAATCAGCCCCAGCATTTT. The chain combines TRBV10-3 with TRBJ1-5; 10 bases are shared with TRBD1. Germline V lookup: CDR1 ENHRY, CDR2 SYGVKD. The CDR3 spans 17 residues. Losses at the gene ends were 8 bases for V and 1 base for J; bases not matched to a gene: 11.

V usage is TRBV19 and J usage is TRBJ1-5, with a weak D call TRBD1 (6 bases). Germline loops: CDR1 LNHDA, CDR2 SQIVND (reference sequence). This CDR3 comprises 14 residues. The V gene lost 8 bases and the J gene lost 0 bases, with 11 bases spanning the gap. The DNA for the CDR3 is TGTGCCAGTTCCAACAGGGTTAGCAATCAGCCCCAGCATTTT. Translating it yields CASSNRVSNQPQHF.

The chain couples TRBV29-1 to TRBJ2-6; D perhaps matches TRBD1 (5 bases). The CDR3 contains 13 residues. Germline assignment: CDR1 SQVTM and CDR2 ANQGSEA. The CDR3, as DNA: TGCAGTATTACAGGTTCTGGGGCCAACGTCCTGACTTTC. Translated, it gives CSITGSGANVLTF.

This chain connects TRBV18 to TRBJ2-1; TRBD2 aligns across 8 bases. The CDR3 has 15 residues. The J segment lost 8 bases and the V segment lost 2 bases, leaving 8 bases of the junction unmatched. The germline CDR1 and CDR2 sequences are KGHSH and LQKENI. CDR3 nucleotide sequence: TGTGCCAGCTCACCAGAGCTAGCGGGTTCCCATGAGCAGTTCTTC. Translated, it gives CASSPELAGSHEQFF.

The chain recombines TRBV29-1 with TRBJ1-1; the D is unclear. V was cut by 6 bases and J by 6 bases, with 8 bases left in between. CDR1 is SQVTM and CDR2 is ANQGSEA in the germline V gene. The CDR3 consists of 10 residues. In DNA form, the CDR3 reads TGCAGCGTGGGCGTCCCTGAAGCTTTCTTT. Amino acid sequence: CSVGVPEAFF.

The chain links TRBV10-3 to TRBJ1-2, with D tentatively TRBD1 (6 bases). The CDR3 totals 15 residues. Trimming stripped 6 bases from V and 3 bases from J, with 17 bases between. CDR1 is ENHRY and CDR2 is SYGVKD in the germline V gene. The CDR3 DNA sequence: TGTGCCATCAGCCCCGGGGGGCGCCTCGACTATGGCTACACCTTC. Protein sequence: CAISPGGRLDYGYTF.

The chain joins TRBV6-1 to TRBJ2-7, with D tentatively TRBD1 (5 bases). The CDR3 extends over 15 amino acids. CDR1 and CDR2 from the germline V gene are MNHNS and SASEGT. The V end was cut by 3 bases, the J end by 3 bases, with 15 bases between. DNA for the CDR3: TGTGCCAGCAGTGATGAGAGTCAGGGCAGCTACGAGCAGTACTTC. It translates to CASSDESQGSYEQYF.

V and J are TRBV2 and TRBJ2-2, with TRBD2 matching 14 bases. Unmatched junction bases numbered 5, after V lost 6 bases and J lost 5 bases. There are 16 residues in the CDR3. CDR1 and CDR2 from the germline V gene are SNHLY and FYNNEI. As DNA, the CDR3 is TGTGCCAGCAGGATGGGGACTAGCGGGAGTACCGGGGAGCTGTTTTTT. The encoded protein is CASRMGTSGSTGELFF.

J is TRBJ2-1 and V is TRBV6-5; no firm D call. The CDR3 sequence is 11 residues long. Per the germline V gene, CDR1 is MNHEY and CDR2 is SVGAGI. V was shortened by 6 bases and J by 9 bases, with 9 bases between the two germline ends. CDR3 region: CASSAASEQFF. The CDR3 coding sequence is TGTGCCAGCAGCGCCGCGTCTGAGCAGTTCTTC.